This T cell receptor (beta chain) stems from a study of T cells after yellow fever vaccination. Across the study: The fractions with low cell numbers were processed using SMART-Seq v4 Ultra Low Input. General study findings and limits: A secondary response was less intense yet reached its peak sooner, at day 5 versus 15. Primary-vaccination clones mostly resurfaced post-booster (roughly 97% CD4, 75% to 90% CD8). Researchers noted that a small share of clonotypes showed up in both CD4 and CD8 compartments.

This CDR3 region has 16 residues. The V end lost 5 bases, the J end lost 0 bases, and 13 bases lay between the germline ends. TCRdb used MiXCR to reprocess the 5' RACE reads, holding one entry per CDR3 protein. Found here are 600,000 to 750,000 distinct CDR3 sequences, 9% to 15% of them singletons; the top ten hold about 15%. Only a few counts were recorded for this clonotype. Its specificity is unknown. The sequenced sample was PBMCs, obtained on the day of the yellow fever booster vaccination. The chain couples TRBV12-3 or TRBV12-4 to TRBJ2-2; D unresolved. The sequence came from a man aged 30 to 39 who received the YFV17D yellow fever vaccine. This chain's CDR3 is CASSPLTPANTGELFF. CDR3 coding DNA: TGTGCCAGCAGTCCACTTACTCCGGCGAACACCGGGGAGCTGTTTTTT.